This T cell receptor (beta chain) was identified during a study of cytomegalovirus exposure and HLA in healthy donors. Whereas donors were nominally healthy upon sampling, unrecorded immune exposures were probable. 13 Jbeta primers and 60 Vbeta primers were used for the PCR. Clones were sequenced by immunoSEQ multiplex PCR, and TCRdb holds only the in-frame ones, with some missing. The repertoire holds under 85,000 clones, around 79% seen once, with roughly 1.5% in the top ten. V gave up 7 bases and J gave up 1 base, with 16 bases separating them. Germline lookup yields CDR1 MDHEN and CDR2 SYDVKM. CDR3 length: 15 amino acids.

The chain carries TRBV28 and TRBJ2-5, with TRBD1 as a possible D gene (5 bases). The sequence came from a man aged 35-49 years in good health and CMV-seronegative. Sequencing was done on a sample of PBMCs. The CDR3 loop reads CASTTGGKPQETQYF. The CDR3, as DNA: TGTGCCAGCACTACAGGTGGAAAACCCCAAGAGACCCAGTACTTC.